The 13 T cell receptor beta chains reported below all come from one sample, sequenced in a study of cytomegalovirus exposure and HLA in healthy donors. This PCR relied on a set of 60 Vbeta primers and 13 Jbeta primers. Assay used: immunoSEQ multiplex PCR; TCRdb lists only in-frame clones, some missing. Here the sample spans some 90,000 clones, around three quarters being singletons. The sample consisted of PBMCs. These receptors were collected from a man aged 35 to 55 in good health and CMV-seronegative.

The V call is TRBV6-1, the J call TRBJ1-2, with D possibly being TRBD1 (5 bases). CDR3 length: 15 residues. Germline values: CDR1 MNHNS, CDR2 SASEGT. Trimming stripped 1 base from V and 1 base from J, with 10 bases between. The CDR3 bases are TGTGCCAGCAGTGAAGGGTGGAGGGGTAACTATGGCTACACCTTC. It yields the protein CASSEGWRGNYGYTF.

The chain carries TRBV4-2 and TRBJ2-7; 8 nucleotides agree with TRBD1. The junction had 5 bases not matched to a gene; V was cut back by 2 bases and J by 2 bases. The CDR3 loop spans 15 amino acids. CDR1 and CDR2 from the germline V gene are LGHNA and YNFKEQ. CDR3 sequence: CASSQYQGAAYEQYF. CDR3 nucleotides: TGTGCCAGCAGCCAATATCAGGGGGCCGCCTACGAGCAGTACTTC.

This chain connects TRBV5-1 to TRBJ2-5; D is unclear. The V gene lost 1 base and the J gene lost 3 bases, with 4 bases spanning the gap. The CDR3 length is 12 residues. Germline V CDR1 and CDR2: SGHRS, YFSETQ. The CDR3 here is CASSLPEETQYF. The CDR3 DNA reads TGCGCCAGCAGCTTGCCAGAAGAGACCCAGTACTTC.

The rearrangement joins TRBV6-4 to TRBJ2-1, with TRBD1 matching over 8 bases. Losses at the gene ends were 4 bases for V and 8 bases for J; bases not matched to a gene: 7. The CDR3 length is 14 residues. Germline CDR1 MRHNA, CDR2 SNTAGT. The CDR3 loop reads CASSVDREADEQFF. CDR3 sequence (DNA): TGTGCCAGCAGTGTGGACAGGGAGGCAGATGAGCAGTTCTTC.

V gene TRBV19 combines with J gene TRBJ1-2; D uncertain. The CDR3 totals 14 residues. Germline V gene lookup returns CDR1 LNHDA and CDR2 SQIVND (reference sequence). V shed 3 bases and J shed 5 bases, with 13 bases lying between them. DNA of the CDR3: TGTGCCAGTAGTATTGGGAGGGCAGAATATGGCTACACCTTC. The encoded protein is CASSIGRAEYGYTF. Full variable domain (missing parts from reference TRBV19 and TRBJ1-2): DGGITQSPKYLFRKEGQNVTLSCEQNLNHDAMYWYRQDPGQGLRLIYYSQIVNDFQKGDIAEGYSVSREKKESFPLTVTSAQKNPTAFYLCASSIGRAEYGYTFGSGTRLTVV.

This chain links TRBV15 with TRBJ1-4; D gene unclear. The CDR3 consists of 15 residues. Germline V lookup: CDR1 LNHNV, CDR2 YYDKDF (reference sequence). The germline V and J ends were trimmed by 4 bases and 0 bases, with 9 bases remaining between them. CDR3: CATSTSVATNEKLFF. DNA for the CDR3: TGTGCCACCAGCACAAGCGTAGCAACTAATGAAAAACTGTTTTTT.

This chain joins TRBV27 and TRBJ2-6, with 7 bases fitting TRBD1. The CDR3 loop spans 17 amino acids. Germline CDR1 and CDR2: MNHEY and SMNVEV (reference sequence). The J segment lost 1 base and the V segment lost 6 bases, leaving 9 bases of the junction unmatched. CDR3 DNA: TGTGCCAGCAGCACCGGGACAGAACTGTCTGGGGCCAACGTCCTGACTTTC. Encoded protein: CASSTGTELSGANVLTF. Combining the CDR3 with reference TRBV27 and TRBJ2-6 gives the whole variable domain EAQVTQNPRYLITVTGKKLTVTCSQNMNHEYMSWYRQDPGLGLRQIYYSMNVEVTDKGDVPEGYKVSRKEKRNFPLILESPSPNQTSLYFCASSTGTELSGANVLTFGAGSRLTVL.

This sequence joins TRBV27 and TRBJ2-1; no reliable D call. CDR3 size: 13 residues. V lost 3 bases and J 9 bases, leaving 12 bases between the germline ends. Germline V CDR1 and CDR2: MNHEY, SMNVEV (reference sequence). The CDR3 loop is CASSFQSSGEQFF. CDR3 in DNA: TGTGCCAGCAGTTTTCAGTCCTCGGGTGAGCAGTTCTTC.

This clone appeared once. The gene calls are TRBV14 and TRBJ2-5; D may be TRBD2 (5 bases). V lost 1 base, J lost 2 bases, and 8 bases lay in between. The germline V gene encodes CDR1 SGHDN and CDR2 FVKESK. This CDR3 is built from 14 residues. The CDR3 nucleotides read TGTGCCAGCAGCCAAGCGGGGAGACAAGAGACCCAGTACTTC. Its translation is CASSQAGRQETQYF.

The V and J genes are TRBV30 and TRBJ2-3; D might be TRBD1 (5 bases). This CDR3 is built from 13 residues. V was trimmed by 3 bases and J by 2 bases, leaving 9 bases between them. From germline, CDR1 is GTSNPN and CDR2 SVGIG (reference sequence). Here the CDR3 DNA reads TGTGCCTGGAGGAAGGGGCTCACAGATACGCAGTATTTT. Protein: CAWRKGLTDTQYF.

This clone was found a few times. The chain uses TRBV19 and TRBJ1-1; TRBD1 matches at 9 bases. CDR3 size: 13 residues. Trimming cost V 5 bases and J 7 bases; bases outside gene matches: 5. The germline V gene encodes CDR1 LNHDA and CDR2 SQIVND (reference sequence). CDR3 bases: TGTGCCAGTAGTTTTACAGGGGGCGTTGAAGCTTTCTTT. Its protein product is CASSFTGGVEAFF. Using reference TRBV19 and TRBJ1-1 for the parts outside the CDR3, the full variable domain is DGGITQSPKYLFRKEGQNVTLSCEQNLNHDAMYWYRQDPGQGLRLIYYSQIVNDFQKGDIAEGYSVSREKKESFPLTVTSAQKNPTAFYLCASSFTGGVEAFFGQGTRLTVV.

The gene calls are TRBV5-1 and TRBJ2-7; D gene uncertain. Germline V gene lookup returns CDR1 SGHRS and CDR2 YFSETQ. This CDR3 is built from 15 residues. V was cut by 4 bases and J by 0 bases, with 14 bases left in between. The CDR3 coding sequence is TGCGCCAGCAGCAGCACAGAATCCCACTCCTACGAGCAGTACTTC. Its protein is CASSSTESHSYEQYF.

This clone was seen only a few times. This rearrangement joins TRBV28 to TRBJ1-1, with D maybe TRBD1 (5 bases). This CDR3 is built from 16 residues. Trimming pared 7 bases from V and 5 bases from J, leaving 23 bases between. Germline assignment: CDR1 MDHEN and CDR2 SYDVKM. In DNA, the CDR3 is TGTGCCAGCACCTCAAATCCGCGGGGGTATGTAACTGAAGCTTTCTTT. This gives the protein CASTSNPRGYVTEAFF.